These 21 T cell receptor beta chains came from one sample sequenced in a study of T cell changes during pregnancy in multiple sclerosis. Clones were read by immunoSEQ multiplex PCR, and TCRdb kept only the in-frame ones, dropping some. The sample includes 55,000 to 70,000 clones, 93% of them seen just once. Sequenced here: peripheral blood, sampled after pregnancy. The origin of the receptors is a female donor with multiple sclerosis, enrolled in a pregnancy study.

The chain combines TRBV27 with TRBJ2-1, with 12 bases matching TRBD2. The V segment lost 4 bases and the J segment 7 bases; nucleotides outside the gene matches: 5. From germline, CDR1 is MNHEY and CDR2 SMNVEV (reference sequence). This CDR3 has 15 amino acids. Here the CDR3 DNA reads TGTGCCAGCAGTTGGCTAGCGGGAGGGAGGAATGAGCAGTTCTTC. Encoded protein: CASSWLAGGRNEQFF.

The J gene is TRBJ2-1, the V gene TRBV19; 12 nucleotides line up with TRBD1. This CDR3 region has 16 residues. The germline CDR1 and CDR2 sequences are LNHDA and SQIVND (reference sequence). With V trimmed by 2 bases and J by 12 bases, 11 bases remained unmatched. The CDR3 nucleotides are TGTGCCAGTAGTATATCGAGTTCCGGGACAGGGGGCAGGCAGTTCTTC. This translates into CASSISSSGTGGRQFF.

The rearrangement links TRBV11-2 to TRBJ2-2; no definite D call. CDR3 length equals 15 residues. V was clipped by 2 bases and J by 4 bases, with 11 bases between them. Germline lookup yields CDR1 SGHAT and CDR2 FQNNGV. The CDR3 here is CASSLTRSGTGELFF. DNA for the CDR3: TGTGCCAGCAGCTTAACCCGGTCGGGCACCGGGGAGCTGTTTTTT.

The chain has TRBV2 and TRBJ2-5; perhaps TRBD2 as D (7 bases). Deletions cut 8 bases from V and 2 bases from J, with 15 bases between. This CDR3 comprises 14 residues. Germline-derived CDR1 and CDR2 are SNHLY and FYNNEI. CDR3 in DNA: TGTGCCAGCCGCCGGGGGGCTGAACAAGAGACCCAGTACTTC. Its translation: CASRRGAEQETQYF.

V usage is TRBV28 and J usage is TRBJ2-7; 7 bases fit TRBD2. Looked up from germline, CDR1 is MDHEN and CDR2 is SYDVKM. The CDR3 covers 14 residues. V shed 2 bases, J shed 3 bases, and the junction held 4 bases outside the gene matches. The CDR3 bases are TGTGCCAGCAGTTTAGCGGGAGCTCTCTACGAGCAGTACTTC. Its protein is CASSLAGALYEQYF.

J is TRBJ2-7 and V is TRBV27; 11 bases align to TRBD2. With 5 bases clipped from V and 3 bases from J, the junction kept 3 bases outside the gene matches. CDR1 and CDR2 (germline): MNHEY, SMNVEV (reference sequence). CDR3 length equals 14 residues. The CDR3 DNA follows: TGTGCCAGCAGTGTAACTAGCGGGAGCTACGAGCAGTACTTC. Its translation: CASSVTSGSYEQYF.

The rearrangement joins TRBV29-1 to TRBJ2-1; 8 bases are shared with TRBD2. After removal of 7 bases from V and 7 bases from J, the junction contained 15 bases not matched to a gene. This CDR3 has 15 residues. Germline V gene lookup returns CDR1 SQVTM and CDR2 ANQGSEA. CDR3: CSGERPAGASNEQFF. CDR3 in DNA: TGCAGCGGCGAACGTCCAGCGGGAGCGTCTAATGAGCAGTTCTTC.

The genes are TRBV4-2 and TRBJ1-1; D not resolved. Trimming took off 6 bases at V and 0 bases at J, with 11 bases between the two ends. Germline lookup yields CDR1 LGHNA and CDR2 YNFKEQ. CDR3 length: 14 amino acids. The CDR3 sequence is CASRLGEVNTEAFF. CDR3 DNA sequence: TGTGCCAGCAGACTAGGAGAGGTGAACACTGAAGCTTTCTTT.

The V call is TRBV11-1, the J call TRBJ2-2; TRBD2 is a possible D gene (6 bases). V was clipped by 10 bases and J by 5 bases, with 17 bases between them. CDR3 length: 14 residues. Germline loops: CDR1 SGHAT, CDR2 FQDESV (reference sequence). Here the CDR3 reads CATSGARGTGELFF. CDR3 coding DNA: TGTGCCACTTCGGGAGCGCGAGGGACCGGGGAGCTGTTTTTT.

V usage is TRBV19 and J usage is TRBJ2-3, with TRBD1 matching over 9 bases. CDR3 length equals 16 residues. J lost 4 bases, V lost 10 bases, and 15 bases had no gene match. Germline CDR1 and CDR2: LNHDA and SQIVND (reference sequence). For the CDR3, the DNA is TGTGCCACCGTGTCTTTTGGACAGGGGTCGTCAGATACGCAGTATTTT. Amino acids: CATVSFGQGSSDTQYF.

CDR3 amino acids: CASSPRNTGELFF. CDR3 bases: TGTGCCAGCAGCCCTAGGAACACCGGGGAGCTGTTTTTT. The chain links TRBV14 to TRBJ2-2, with no clear D. The CDR3 consists of 13 residues. Germline V lookup: CDR1 SGHDN, CDR2 FVKESK. V was trimmed by 4 bases and J by 1 base, leaving 4 bases between them.

This chain links TRBV2 with TRBJ2-7; 9 nucleotides align to TRBD1. V shed 7 bases and J 3 bases; nucleotides not matched to a gene: 7. CDR1 SNHLY and CDR2 FYNNEI come from the germline V gene. The length of the CDR3 is 14 residues. The CDR3 coding sequence is TGTGCCAGCACTATACAGGGGGCAGGCTACGAGCAGTACTTC. Translated: CASTIQGAGYEQYF.

This sequence joins TRBV6-6 and TRBJ1-3; a weak D match, TRBD1 (5 bases). Trimming left V 6 bases short and J 0 bases short, with 12 bases between. The CDR3 loop spans 15 amino acids. Germline lookup yields CDR1 MNHNY and CDR2 SVGAGI (reference sequence). As DNA, the CDR3 is TGTGCCAGCAGCCGTGACGGGGGCTCTGGAAACACCATATATTTT. Protein: CASSRDGGSGNTIYF.

This clone was observed a single time. The chain carries TRBV6-1 and TRBJ1-1; D unresolved. Germline V lookup: CDR1 MNHNS, CDR2 SASEGT. The CDR3 has 14 residues. Trimming took off 2 bases at V and 1 base at J, with 8 bases between the two ends. DNA of the CDR3: TGTGCCAGCAGTGAATTAGTCACGAACACTGAAGCTTTCTTT. Its protein product is CASSELVTNTEAFF.

In this sample, this clone turned up once. This chain joins TRBV5-1 and TRBJ2-2; D is ambiguous. Between the trimmed V and J ends, which lost 0 bases and 5 bases, there was a span of 8 bases. The CDR3 runs 14 residues. Germline loops: CDR1 SGHRS, CDR2 YFSETQ. CDR3 in amino acids: CASSLAVVTGELFF. CDR3 nucleotide sequence: TGCGCCAGCAGCTTGGCAGTTGTTACCGGGGAGCTGTTTTTT.

The chain is built from TRBV28 and TRBJ2-3; 10 positions match TRBD2. The CDR3 spans 17 residues. J was trimmed by 2 bases and V by 6 bases; bases with no gene match: 11. Germline V gene lookup returns CDR1 MDHEN and CDR2 SYDVKM. CDR3 bases: TGTGCCAGCAGCTCACTAGCGGGAAACATCCCCACAGATACGCAGTATTTT. Encoded protein: CASSSLAGNIPTDTQYF.

The chain has TRBV5-1 and TRBJ2-3; D unclear. V was clipped by 0 bases and J by 0 bases, with 8 bases between them. CDR3 length equals 15 residues. Germline assignment: CDR1 SGHRS and CDR2 YFSETQ. Written as DNA, the CDR3 is TGCGCCAGCAGCTTGGGCCTAGATAGCACAGATACGCAGTATTTT. It yields the protein CASSLGLDSTDTQYF.

The chain is built from TRBV4-1 and TRBJ2-3, with 7 bases fitting TRBD2. This CDR3 is 19 amino acids long. CDR1 and CDR2 (germline): MGHRA, YSYEKL. The V and J ends lost 4 bases and 2 bases, in that order; junction bases with no gene match: 18. The CDR3 loop reads CASSPVRPSQRGPTDTQYF. For the CDR3, the DNA is TGCGCCAGCAGCCCCGTTCGGCCATCCCAGCGGGGCCCCACAGATACGCAGTATTTT.

The J gene is TRBJ2-1, the V gene TRBV4-1; 7 bases fit TRBD2. The CDR3 sequence is 15 residues long. V dropped 4 bases and J dropped 0; count of bases not matched to a gene: 3. Germline V CDR1 and CDR2: MGHRA, YSYEKL. The CDR3 region is CASSPQRDSYNEQFF. DNA of the CDR3: TGCGCCAGCAGCCCCCAGCGGGACTCCTACAATGAGCAGTTCTTC.

This rearrangement joins TRBV6-5 to TRBJ2-3; 7 bases match TRBD2. The V gene end was trimmed by 5 bases and the J gene end by 6 bases; junction bases not matched to a gene: 5. The germline gives CDR1 MNHEY, CDR2 SVGAGI. The CDR3 is 13 amino acids. This CDR3 reads CASSGDSGDTQYF. CDR3 DNA sequence: TGTGCCAGCAGTGGCGATAGCGGGGATACGCAGTATTTT.

This clone has a single count. The J gene is TRBJ2-6, the V gene TRBV19, with TRBD2 as a possible D gene (5 bases). The CDR3 spans 19 residues. V dropped 3 bases and J dropped 0 bases, with 18 bases sitting between them. Germline lookup yields CDR1 LNHDA and CDR2 SQIVND (reference sequence). Written as DNA, the CDR3 is TGTGCCAGTAGTATTCTGAGGGAAGGTTCTCCCTCTGGGGCCAACGTCCTGACTTTC. Protein product: CASSILREGSPSGANVLTF.